The 3 T cell receptor beta chains below all came from one sample that was sequenced in a study of early T cells in non-severe SARS-CoV-2 infection. TCRdb itself ran the 5' RACE reads through MiXCR, one entry per CDR3 protein. The table includes some 32,000 distinct CDR3 sequences, 3% to 5% detected once. Sequencing input: whole blood. Every receptor here comes from an adult who was a healthcare worker with PCR-confirmed SARS-CoV-2 infection or an uninfected control (not recorded which).

This clonotype was found a few times. The rearrangement joins TRBV6-2 or TRBV6-3 to TRBJ2-2; D may be TRBD2 (5 bases). V shed 0 bases and J shed 5 bases, with 19 bases lying between them. There are 18 residues in the CDR3. CDR1 is MNHEY, CDR2 SVGEGT, per germline. The CDR3 nucleotides read TGTGCCAGCAGTTACTCCCCCACCGGGGTTTGGGATACCGGGGAGCTGTTTTTT. This codes for CASSYSPTGVWDTGELFF.

This clonotype appeared many times. V and J are TRBV27 and TRBJ1-5; D unresolved. From germline, CDR1 is MNHEY and CDR2 SMNVEV (reference sequence). V lost 0 bases and J lost 7, with 10 bases in between. This CDR3 region has 14 residues. The CDR3 region is CASSLSGRGQPQHF. CDR3 sequence (DNA): TGTGCCAGCAGTTTATCAGGGCGGGGACAGCCCCAGCATTTT.

This clonotype was counted ten times or more. This chain joins TRBV20-1 and TRBJ2-1; D is perhaps TRBD2 (5 bases). Germline CDR1 reads DFQATT; CDR2 reads SNEGSKA (reference sequence). The germline V and J ends were trimmed by 3 bases and 10 bases, with 10 bases remaining between them. This CDR3 comprises 11 residues. The CDR3 sequence is CSASRTGEQFF. CDR3 nucleotide sequence: TGCAGTGCTAGTCGGACGGGGGAGCAGTTCTTC.